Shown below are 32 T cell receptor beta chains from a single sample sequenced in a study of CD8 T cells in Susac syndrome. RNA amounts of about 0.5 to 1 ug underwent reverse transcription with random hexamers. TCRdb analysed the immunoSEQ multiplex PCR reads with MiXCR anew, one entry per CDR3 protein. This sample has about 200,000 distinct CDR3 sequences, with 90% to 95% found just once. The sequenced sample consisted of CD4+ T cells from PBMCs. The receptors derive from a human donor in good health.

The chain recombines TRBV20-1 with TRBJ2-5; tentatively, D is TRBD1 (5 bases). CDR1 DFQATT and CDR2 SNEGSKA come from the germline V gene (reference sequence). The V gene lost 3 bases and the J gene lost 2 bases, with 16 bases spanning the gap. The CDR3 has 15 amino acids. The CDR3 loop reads CSASNPGHLQETQYF. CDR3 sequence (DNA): TGCAGTGCTAGCAACCCCGGACACCTACAAGAGACCCAGTACTTC.

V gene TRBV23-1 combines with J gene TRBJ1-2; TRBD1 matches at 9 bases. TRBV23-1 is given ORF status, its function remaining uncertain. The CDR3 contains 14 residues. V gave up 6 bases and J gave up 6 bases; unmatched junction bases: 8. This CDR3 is CASSGGQGYHGYTF. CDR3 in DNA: TGCGCCAGCAGCGGGGGACAGGGTTATCATGGCTACACCTTC.

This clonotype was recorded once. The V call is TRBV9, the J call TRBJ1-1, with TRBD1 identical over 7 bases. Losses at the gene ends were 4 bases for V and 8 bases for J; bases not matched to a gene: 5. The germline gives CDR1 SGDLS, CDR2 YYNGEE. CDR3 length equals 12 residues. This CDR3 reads CASSLVGGEAFF. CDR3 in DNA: TGTGCCAGCAGCCTAGTAGGGGGCGAAGCTTTCTTT.

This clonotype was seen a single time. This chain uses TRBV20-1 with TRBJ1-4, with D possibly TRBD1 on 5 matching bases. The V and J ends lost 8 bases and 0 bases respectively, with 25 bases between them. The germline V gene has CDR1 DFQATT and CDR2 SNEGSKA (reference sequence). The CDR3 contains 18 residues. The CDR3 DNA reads TGCAGTCCCTCAACGGGGGTAGGCAGGGCAGCAACTAATGAAAAACTGTTTTTT. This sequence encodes CSPSTGVGRAATNEKLFF.

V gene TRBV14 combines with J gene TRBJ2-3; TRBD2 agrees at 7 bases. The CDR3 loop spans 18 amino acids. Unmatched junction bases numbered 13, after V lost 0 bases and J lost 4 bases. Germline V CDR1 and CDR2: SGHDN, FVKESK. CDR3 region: CASSQDRTTGTIADTQYF. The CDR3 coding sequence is TGTGCCAGCAGCCAAGATCGTACAACCGGGACTATCGCAGATACGCAGTATTTT.

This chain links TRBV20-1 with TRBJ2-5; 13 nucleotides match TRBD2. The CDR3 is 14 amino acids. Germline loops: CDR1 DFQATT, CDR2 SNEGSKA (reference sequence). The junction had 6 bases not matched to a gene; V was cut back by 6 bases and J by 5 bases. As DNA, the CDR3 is TGCAGTGCGGCCCCGGGACTAGCGGGGGAGACCCAGTACTTC. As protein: CSAAPGLAGETQYF.

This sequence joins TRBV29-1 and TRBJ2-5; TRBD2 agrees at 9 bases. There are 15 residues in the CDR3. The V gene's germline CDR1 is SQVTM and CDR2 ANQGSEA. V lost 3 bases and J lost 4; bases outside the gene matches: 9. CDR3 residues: CSVDLEAGGRETQYF. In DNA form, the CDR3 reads TGCAGCGTTGACCTGGAAGCGGGGGGCCGAGAGACCCAGTACTTC.

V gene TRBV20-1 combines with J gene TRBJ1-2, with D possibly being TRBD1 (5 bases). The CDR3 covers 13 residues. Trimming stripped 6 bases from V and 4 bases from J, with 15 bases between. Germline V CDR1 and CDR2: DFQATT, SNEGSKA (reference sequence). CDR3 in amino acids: CSAPWTRSYGYTF. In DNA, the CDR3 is TGCAGTGCCCCGTGGACAAGAAGCTATGGCTACACCTTC.

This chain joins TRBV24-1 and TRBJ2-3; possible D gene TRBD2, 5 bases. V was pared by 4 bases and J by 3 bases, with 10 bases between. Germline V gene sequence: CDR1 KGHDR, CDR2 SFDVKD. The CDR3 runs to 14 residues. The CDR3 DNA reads TGTGCCACCAGTGAAACGCGGGTTACAGATACGCAGTATTTT. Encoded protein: CATSETRVTDTQYF.

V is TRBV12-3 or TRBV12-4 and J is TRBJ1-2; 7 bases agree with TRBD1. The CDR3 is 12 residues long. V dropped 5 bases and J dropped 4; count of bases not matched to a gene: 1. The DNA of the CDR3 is TGTGCCAGCAGTGGGACAGCCTATGGCTACACCTTC. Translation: CASSGTAYGYTF.

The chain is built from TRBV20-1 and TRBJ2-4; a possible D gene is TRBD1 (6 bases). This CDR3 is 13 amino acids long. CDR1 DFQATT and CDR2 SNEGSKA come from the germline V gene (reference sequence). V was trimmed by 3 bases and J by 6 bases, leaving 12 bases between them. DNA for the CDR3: TGCAGTGCTAGTGGACAGAACCGAAACATTCAGTACTTC. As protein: CSASGQNRNIQYF.

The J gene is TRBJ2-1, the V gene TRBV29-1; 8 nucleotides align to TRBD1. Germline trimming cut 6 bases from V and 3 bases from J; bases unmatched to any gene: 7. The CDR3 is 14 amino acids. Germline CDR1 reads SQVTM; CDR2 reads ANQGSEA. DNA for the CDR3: TGCAGCGTAGCCACAGGGGGATACTACAATGAGCAGTTCTTC. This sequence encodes CSVATGGYYNEQFF.

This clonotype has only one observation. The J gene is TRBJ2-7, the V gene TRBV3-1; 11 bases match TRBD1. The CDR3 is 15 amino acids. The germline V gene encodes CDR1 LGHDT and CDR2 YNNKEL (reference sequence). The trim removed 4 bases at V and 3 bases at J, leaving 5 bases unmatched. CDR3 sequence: CASSRTGTGGYEQYF. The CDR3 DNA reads TGTGCCAGCAGCCGCACCGGGACAGGGGGCTACGAGCAGTACTTC.

CDR3 coding DNA: TGTGCCAGCAGCTTACTCGGGGGATCCAATGAGCAGTTCTTC. It yields the protein CASSLLGGSNEQFF. The chain has TRBV11-2 and TRBJ2-1, with D tentatively TRBD2 (6 bases). Per germline, CDR1 SGHAT and CDR2 FQNNGV. This CDR3 spans 14 amino acids. The germline V and J ends were trimmed by 2 bases and 6 bases, with 11 bases remaining between them.

This CDR3 reads CASSHPYETQYF. The CDR3 DNA is TGCGCCAGCAGCCACCCTTATGAGACCCAGTACTTC. V and J are TRBV4-1 and TRBJ2-5, with D unresolved. The V and J ends lost 3 bases and 5 bases respectively, with 7 bases between them. The CDR3 sequence is 12 residues long. Per the germline V gene, CDR1 is MGHRA and CDR2 is YSYEKL.

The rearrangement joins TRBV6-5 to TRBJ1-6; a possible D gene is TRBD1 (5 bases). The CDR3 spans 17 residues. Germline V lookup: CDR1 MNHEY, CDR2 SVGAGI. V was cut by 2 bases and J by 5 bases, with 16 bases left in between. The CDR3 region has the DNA TGTGCCAGCAGTTACATGGGGGACCGAGTTCATAATTCACCCCTCCACTTT. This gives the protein CASSYMGDRVHNSPLHF.

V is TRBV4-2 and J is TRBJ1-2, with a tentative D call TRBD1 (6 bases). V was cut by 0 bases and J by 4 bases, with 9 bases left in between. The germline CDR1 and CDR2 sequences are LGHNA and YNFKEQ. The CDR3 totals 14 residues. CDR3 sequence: CASSQDQGFYGYTF. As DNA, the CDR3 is TGTGCCAGCAGCCAAGATCAGGGGTTCTATGGCTACACCTTC.

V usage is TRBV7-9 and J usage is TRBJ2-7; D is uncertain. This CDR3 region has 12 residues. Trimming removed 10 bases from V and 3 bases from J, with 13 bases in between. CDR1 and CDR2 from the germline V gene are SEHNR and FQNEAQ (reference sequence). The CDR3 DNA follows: TGTGCCATCACGTCGAAGAACTACGAGCAGTACTTC. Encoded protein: CAITSKNYEQYF.

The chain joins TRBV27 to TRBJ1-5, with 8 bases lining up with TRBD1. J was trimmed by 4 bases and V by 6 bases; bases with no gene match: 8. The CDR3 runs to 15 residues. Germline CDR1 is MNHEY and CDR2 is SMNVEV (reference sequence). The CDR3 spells CASSSPGQENQPQHF. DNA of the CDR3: TGTGCCAGCAGCTCGCCGGGACAGGAAAATCAGCCCCAGCATTTT.

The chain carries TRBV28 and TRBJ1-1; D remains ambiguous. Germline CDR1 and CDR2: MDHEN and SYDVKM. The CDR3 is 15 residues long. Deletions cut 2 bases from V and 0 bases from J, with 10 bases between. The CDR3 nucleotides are TGTGCCAGCAGTTTAAACCCCCTCTTGAACACTGAAGCTTTCTTT. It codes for CASSLNPLLNTEAFF.

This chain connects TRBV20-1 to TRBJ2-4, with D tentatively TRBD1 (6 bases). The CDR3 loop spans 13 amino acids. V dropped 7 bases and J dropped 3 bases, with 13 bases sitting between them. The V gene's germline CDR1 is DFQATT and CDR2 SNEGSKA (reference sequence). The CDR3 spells CSVPGVGKNIQYF. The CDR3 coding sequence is TGCAGTGTCCCAGGGGTTGGCAAAAACATTCAGTACTTC.

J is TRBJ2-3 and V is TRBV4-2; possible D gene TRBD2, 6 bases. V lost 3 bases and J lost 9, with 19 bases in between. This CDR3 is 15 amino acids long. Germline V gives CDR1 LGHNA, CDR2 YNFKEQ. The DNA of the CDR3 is TGTGCCAGCAGCCAGAGAGCGGCCCCGGAGGGGACGCAGTATTTT. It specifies CASSQRAAPEGTQYF.

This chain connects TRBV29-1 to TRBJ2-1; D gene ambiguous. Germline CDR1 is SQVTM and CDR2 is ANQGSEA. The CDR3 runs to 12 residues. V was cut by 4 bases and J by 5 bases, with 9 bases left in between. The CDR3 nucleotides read TGCAGCGTTGGAGGCCTTAACAATGAGCAGTTCTTC. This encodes CSVGGLNNEQFF.

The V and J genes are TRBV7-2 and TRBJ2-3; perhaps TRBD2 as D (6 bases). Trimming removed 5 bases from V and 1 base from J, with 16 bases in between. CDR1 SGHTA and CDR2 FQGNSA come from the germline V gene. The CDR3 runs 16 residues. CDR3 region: CASSPTPGEGTDTQYF. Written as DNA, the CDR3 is TGTGCCAGCAGCCCCACTCCGGGGGAGGGCACAGATACGCAGTATTTT. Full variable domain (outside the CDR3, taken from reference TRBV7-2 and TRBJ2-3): GAGVSQSPSNKVTEKGKDVELRCDPISGHTALYWYRQSLGQGLEFLIYFQGNSAPDKSGLPSDRFSAERTGGSVSTLTIQRTQQEDSAVYLCASSPTPGEGTDTQYFGPGTRLTVL.

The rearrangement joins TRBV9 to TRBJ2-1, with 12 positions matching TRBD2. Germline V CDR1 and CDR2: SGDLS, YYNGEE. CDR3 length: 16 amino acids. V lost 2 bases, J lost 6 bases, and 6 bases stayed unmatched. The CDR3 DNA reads TGTGCCAGCAGCGTCCTTACGACTAGCGGGAGCAATGAGCAGTTCTTC. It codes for CASSVLTTSGSNEQFF. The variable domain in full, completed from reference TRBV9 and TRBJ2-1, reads DSGVTQTPKHLITATGQRVTLRCSPRSGDLSVYWYQQSLDQGLQFLIQYYNGEERAKGNILERFSAQQFPDLHSELNLSSLELGDSALYFCASSVLTTSGSNEQFFGPGTRLTVL.

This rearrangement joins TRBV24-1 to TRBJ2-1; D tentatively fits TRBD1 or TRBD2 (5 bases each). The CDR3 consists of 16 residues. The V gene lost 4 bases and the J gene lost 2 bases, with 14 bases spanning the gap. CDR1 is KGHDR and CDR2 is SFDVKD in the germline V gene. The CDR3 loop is CATSDSGRSTYNEQFF. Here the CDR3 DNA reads TGTGCCACCAGTGACTCGGGACGTTCGACCTACAATGAGCAGTTCTTC.

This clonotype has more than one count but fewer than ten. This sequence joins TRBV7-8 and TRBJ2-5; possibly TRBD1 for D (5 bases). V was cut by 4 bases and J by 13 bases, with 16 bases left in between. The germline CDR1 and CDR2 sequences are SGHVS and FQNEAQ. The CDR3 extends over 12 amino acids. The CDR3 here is CASSWVQGHRYF. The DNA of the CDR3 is TGTGCCAGCAGCTGGGTTCAGGGTCACCGGTACTTC.

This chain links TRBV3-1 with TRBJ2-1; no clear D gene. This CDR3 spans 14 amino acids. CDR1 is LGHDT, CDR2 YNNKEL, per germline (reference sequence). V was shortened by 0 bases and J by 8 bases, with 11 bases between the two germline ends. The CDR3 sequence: CASSQEERADEQFF. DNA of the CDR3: TGTGCCAGCAGCCAAGAAGAACGAGCCGATGAGCAGTTCTTC.

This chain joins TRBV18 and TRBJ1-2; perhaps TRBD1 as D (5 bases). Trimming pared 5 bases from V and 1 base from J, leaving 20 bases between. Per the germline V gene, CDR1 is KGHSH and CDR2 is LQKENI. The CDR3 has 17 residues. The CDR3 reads CASSADRDGEVNYGYTF. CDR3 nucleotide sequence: TGTGCCAGCTCAGCAGACCGGGACGGGGAAGTTAACTATGGCTACACCTTC.

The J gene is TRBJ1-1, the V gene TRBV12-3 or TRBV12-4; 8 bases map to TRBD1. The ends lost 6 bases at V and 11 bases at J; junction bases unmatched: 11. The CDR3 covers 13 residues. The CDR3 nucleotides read TGTGCCAGCAGCATCCATTCAGGGGGCGACGCTTTCTTT. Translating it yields CASSIHSGGDAFF.

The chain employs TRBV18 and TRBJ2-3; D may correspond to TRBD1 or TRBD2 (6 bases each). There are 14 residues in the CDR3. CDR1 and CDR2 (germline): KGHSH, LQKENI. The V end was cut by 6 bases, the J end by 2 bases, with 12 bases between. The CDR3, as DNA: TGTGCCAGCTCCCTCTGGGGGGCCACAGATACGCAGTATTTT. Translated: CASSLWGATDTQYF.

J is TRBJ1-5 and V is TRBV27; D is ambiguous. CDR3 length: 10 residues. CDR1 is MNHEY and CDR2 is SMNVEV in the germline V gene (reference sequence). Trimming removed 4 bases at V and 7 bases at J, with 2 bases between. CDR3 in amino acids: CASSSQPQHF. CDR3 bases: TGTGCCAGCAGTTCCCAGCCCCAGCATTTT.